The 10 T cell receptor beta chains below were found in one sample sequenced in a study of cytomegalovirus exposure and HLA in healthy donors. Amplification used 60 Vbeta primers and 13 Jbeta primers. Only in-frame clones appear in the TCRdb table, and some are missing; sequencing was by immunoSEQ multiplex PCR. The table lists around 200,000 clones, around 80% of them singletons. The sequencing input was PBMCs. The receptor source for this set is a woman in her sixties or seventies in good health and CMV-seropositive.

J is TRBJ1-2 and V is TRBV5-5; D is perhaps TRBD1 (5 bases). V was trimmed by 1 base and J by 8 bases, leaving 9 bases between them. This CDR3 comprises 12 residues. From germline, CDR1 is SGHKS and CDR2 YYEKEE (reference sequence). The CDR3, as DNA: TGTGCCAGCAGCTTGTACCAGGGCGGCTACACCTTC. This sequence encodes CASSLYQGGYTF.

The gene calls are TRBV4-2 and TRBJ2-7; D unclear. Germline loops: CDR1 LGHNA, CDR2 YNFKEQ. This CDR3 is built from 12 residues. V lost 0 bases to trimming and J lost 4 bases, with 4 bases between them. DNA of the CDR3: TGTGCCAGCAGCCAAGATCAATACGAGCAGTACTTC. It yields the protein CASSQDQYEQYF.

CDR3 sequence (DNA): TGTGCCACCACGGGACAGGGAAACACTGAAGCTTTCTTT. It translates to CATTGQGNTEAFF. The V call is TRBV5-4, the J call TRBJ1-1; 9 positions match TRBD1. J gave up 2 bases and V 9 bases, and 5 bases lay outside the gene matches. This CDR3 has 13 residues. Germline V gene data show CDR1 as SGHNT and CDR2 as YYREEE (reference sequence).

The chain employs TRBV18 and TRBJ2-1; weak D call: TRBD2 (6 bases). The CDR3 has 14 amino acids. Trimming removed 6 bases from V and 1 base from J, with 10 bases in between. CDR1 is KGHSH, CDR2 LQKENI, per germline. The CDR3 sequence is CASSDGLSYNEQFF. DNA of the CDR3: TGTGCCAGCTCCGACGGACTATCCTACAATGAGCAGTTCTTC. The whole variable domain, filled in from reference TRBV18 and TRBJ2-1, reads NAGVMQNPRHLVRRRGQEARLRCSPMKGHSHVYWYRQLPEEGLKFMVYLQKENIIDESGMPKERFSAEFPKEGPSILRIQQVVRGDSAAYFCASSDGLSYNEQFFGPGTRLTVL.

In DNA, the CDR3 is TGTGCCAGCAGTTTCGCCGGGACTAGCGGCTACAATGAGCAGTTCTTC. This encodes CASSFAGTSGYNEQFF. The chain uses TRBV27 and TRBJ2-1, with TRBD2 matching 11 bases. The CDR3 consists of 16 residues. CDR1 and CDR2 from the germline V gene are MNHEY and SMNVEV (reference sequence). V shed 3 bases and J 3 bases; nucleotides not matched to a gene: 4.

This chain connects TRBV15 to TRBJ1-2, with TRBD1 matching 10 bases. Germline V gene lookup returns CDR1 LNHNV and CDR2 YYDKDF (reference sequence). V gave up 4 bases and J gave up 8 bases; unmatched junction bases: 10. The CDR3 runs to 15 residues. The CDR3 region has the DNA TGTGCCACCAGCACAAGGACAGGGGGGATTGAAGGCTACACCTTC. The encoded protein is CATSTRTGGIEGYTF.

V gene TRBV28 combines with J gene TRBJ2-5; TRBD2 might be the D (7 bases). Germline V gene data show CDR1 as MDHEN and CDR2 as SYDVKM. V was clipped by 2 bases and J by 9 bases, with 22 bases between them. CDR3 size: 16 residues. The CDR3 sequence is CASSLGGANLRSPQYF. The CDR3 DNA sequence: TGTGCCAGCAGTTTAGGGGGGGCGAACCTTAGGTCGCCCCAGTACTTC.

V is TRBV7-9 and J is TRBJ1-1, with D possibly being TRBD1 (6 bases). The length of the CDR3 is 13 residues. CDR1 is SEHNR and CDR2 is FQNEAQ in the germline V gene (reference sequence). Trimming removed 5 bases from V and 4 bases from J, with 11 bases in between. This chain's CDR3 is CASSEQGPTEAFF. For the CDR3, the DNA is TGTGCCAGCAGCGAACAGGGCCCCACTGAAGCTTTCTTT.

V gene TRBV7-2 combines with J gene TRBJ1-6, with 9 nucleotides matching TRBD1. The trim removed 5 bases at V and 5 bases at J, leaving 4 bases unmatched. Germline V gene sequence: CDR1 SGHTA, CDR2 FQGNSA. The CDR3 is 15 amino acids. DNA of the CDR3: TGTGCCAGCAGCATGGGACAGGGTAATAATTCACCCCTCCACTTT. This translates into CASSMGQGNNSPLHF.

The chain couples TRBV7-2 to TRBJ1-2; 7 nucleotides match TRBD1. This CDR3 contains 14 residues. J lost 4 bases, V lost 6 bases, and 8 bases had no gene match. CDR1 and CDR2 from the germline V gene are SGHTA and FQGNSA. The CDR3 sequence is CASSFPGQFYGYTF. The DNA of the CDR3 is TGTGCCAGCAGTTTTCCGGGACAGTTCTATGGCTACACCTTC. Based on the CDR3 plus reference TRBV7-2 and TRBJ1-2, the full variable domain is GAGVSQSPSNKVTEKGKDVELRCDPISGHTALYWYRQSLGQGLEFLIYFQGNSAPDKSGLPSDRFSAERTGGSVSTLTIQRTQQEDSAVYLCASSFPGQFYGYTFGSGTRLTVV.